Presented here are 31 T cell receptor beta chains from one specimen sequenced in a study of CD8 T cells in ankylosing spondylitis. TCRdb ran MiXCR on the 5' RACE reads and lists one entry per CDR3 protein. The top ten hold 35% to 50% of the sample, which has 35,000 or so distinct CDR3 sequences, approximately 15% seen once. Material for sequencing was blood. Source of these receptors: a male donor with ankylosing spondylitis or in good health (not recorded which).

The chain couples TRBV5-1 to TRBJ2-2; 9 bases are shared with TRBD2. The junction had 7 bases not matched to a gene; V was cut back by 3 bases and J by 4 bases. Germline CDR1 reads SGHRS; CDR2 reads YFSETQ. The CDR3 is 16 amino acids. The CDR3 loop is CASSSAGGQGTGELFF. Written as DNA, the CDR3 is TGCGCCAGCAGCTCCGCGGGGGGGCAAGGCACCGGGGAGCTGTTTTTT.

This clonotype was detected many times. The V gene is TRBV5-1, the J gene TRBJ2-1, with D perhaps matching TRBD1 (6 bases). With 4 bases removed from V and 12 bases from J, the gap between germline ends came to 20 bases. The germline V gene encodes CDR1 SGHRS and CDR2 YFSETQ. The CDR3 sequence is 14 residues long. The CDR3 nucleotides are TGCGCCAGCAGCCGGGACGGGCATAGACAGGCGCAGTTCTTC. The encoded protein is CASSRDGHRQAQFF.

V gene TRBV5-1 combines with J gene TRBJ2-5; 9 bases agree with TRBD1. Losses at the gene ends were 4 bases for V and 4 bases for J; bases not matched to a gene: 5. Germline CDR1 SGHRS, CDR2 YFSETQ. The CDR3 runs 14 residues. The CDR3 DNA follows: TGCGCCAGCAGCCCCACGACAGGGGGAGAGACCCAGTACTTC. It specifies CASSPTTGGETQYF. Based on the CDR3 plus reference TRBV5-1 and TRBJ2-5, the full variable domain is KAGVTQTPRYLIKTRGQQVTLSCSPISGHRSVSWYQQTPGQGLQFLFEYFSETQRNKGNFPGRFSGRQFSNSRSEMNVSTLELGDSALYLCASSPTTGGETQYFGPGTRLLVL.

The rearrangement uses TRBV7-9 and TRBJ2-2; 8 bases line up with TRBD1. From germline, CDR1 is SEHNR and CDR2 FQNEAQ (reference sequence). Trimming removed 4 bases from V and 1 base from J; junction bases left unmatched: 2. CDR3 size: 15 residues. The CDR3: CASSWTGRNTGELFF. CDR3 nucleotide sequence: TGTGCCAGCAGCTGGACAGGGCGGAACACCGGGGAGCTGTTTTTT.

The chain recombines TRBV28 with TRBJ2-7; 7 positions match TRBD2. This CDR3 is 14 amino acids long. Germline CDR1 and CDR2: MDHEN and SYDVKM. The J segment lost 0 bases and the V segment lost 5 bases, leaving 4 bases of the junction unmatched. The CDR3: CASSSGAGSYEQYV. The CDR3 DNA reads as TGTGCCAGCAGTAGCGGGGCCGGCTCCTACGAGCAGTACGTC.

There are a few counts of this clonotype. The gene calls are TRBV6-5 and TRBJ2-1; unclear D gene. Germline-derived CDR1 and CDR2 are MNHEY and SVGAGI. The CDR3 sequence is 12 residues long. V was clipped by 6 bases and J by 14 bases, with 17 bases between them. CDR3 nucleotide sequence: TGTGCCAGCAGGGCCACGGGTGCCGTGGAGTTCTTC. Translating gives CASRATGAVEFF.

The rearrangement joins TRBV27 to TRBJ2-1; 8 positions agree with TRBD1. Germline CDR1 MNHEY, CDR2 SMNVEV (reference sequence). The V and J ends lost 8 bases and 7 bases, in that order; junction bases with no gene match: 10. This CDR3 has 14 residues. The CDR3: CASSTGTGGNEQFF. As DNA, the CDR3 is TGTGCCAGCTCGACCGGGACAGGAGGAAATGAGCAGTTCTTC.

The chain couples TRBV10-3 to TRBJ2-2; TRBD2 agrees at 12 bases. The CDR3 runs to 17 residues. Per the germline V gene, CDR1 is ENHRY and CDR2 is SYGVKD. V lost 5 bases and J lost 2; bases outside the gene matches: 6. CDR3 amino acids: CAISTPGLAGNTGELFF. CDR3 DNA: TGTGCCATCAGTACCCCGGGACTAGCGGGCAACACCGGGGAGCTGTTTTTT.

The rearrangement links TRBV18 to TRBJ1-1, with TRBD1 as a possible D gene (5 bases). Trimming stripped 0 bases from V and 1 base from J, with 15 bases between. From germline, CDR1 is KGHSH and CDR2 LQKENI. The CDR3 loop spans 17 amino acids. CDR3 amino acids: CASSPPWGRSRNTEAFF. The CDR3 bases are TGTGCCAGCTCACCACCGTGGGGGAGGTCCAGGAACACTGAAGCTTTCTTT.

This clonotype showed up just a few times. J is TRBJ2-1 and V is TRBV9; weak D call: TRBD1 (6 bases). The CDR3 runs 13 residues. V shed 0 bases and J shed 9 bases, with 10 bases lying between them. Per the germline V gene, CDR1 is SGDLS and CDR2 is YYNGEE. DNA of the CDR3: TGTGCCAGCAGCGTAGTGCAGGGGTTTGAGCAGTTCTTC. This gives the protein CASSVVQGFEQFF.

This clonotype was counted between two and nine times. The rearrangement links TRBV5-1 to TRBJ2-3; the match to TRBD2 covers 7 bases. The CDR3 sequence is 15 residues long. CDR1 is SGHRS, CDR2 YFSETQ, per germline. V lost 5 bases to trimming and J lost 2 bases; unmatched junction nucleotides: 8. As DNA, the CDR3 is TGCGCCAGCAGGGGGGGGGATTTCTACACAGATACGCAGTATTTT. Translation: CASRGGDFYTDTQYF. The whole variable domain, filled in from reference TRBV5-1 and TRBJ2-3, reads KAGVTQTPRYLIKTRGQQVTLSCSPISGHRSVSWYQQTPGQGLQFLFEYFSETQRNKGNFPGRFSGRQFSNSRSEMNVSTLELGDSALYLCASRGGDFYTDTQYFGPGTRLTVL.

This chain connects TRBV2 to TRBJ2-2; D possibly corresponds to TRBD2 (7 bases). Germline V gene data show CDR1 as SNHLY and CDR2 as FYNNEI. CDR3 length: 13 residues. Trimming stripped 7 bases from V and 6 bases from J, with 12 bases between. The CDR3 DNA reads as TGTGCCAGCACGCGGGGGCAGGCCGGGGAGCTGTTTTTT. Residues: CASTRGQAGELFF.

This clonotype has just a few counts. The CDR3 region is CASSRLTSGSSYEQFF. DNA of the CDR3: TGCGCCAGCAGCCGTCTGACTAGCGGGAGTAGCTATGAGCAGTTCTTC. The gene calls are TRBV5-1 and TRBJ2-1, with 12 bases fitting TRBD2. Germline V gene sequence: CDR1 SGHRS, CDR2 YFSETQ. The CDR3 extends over 16 amino acids. Trimming removed 4 bases from V and 8 bases from J; junction bases left unmatched: 10.

A few counts support this clonotype. This chain connects TRBV29-1 to TRBJ2-3, with 12 bases matching TRBD2. CDR3 length equals 18 residues. V trimming: 3 bases; J trimming: 5 bases; junction bases outside the gene matches: 15. The V gene's germline CDR1 is SQVTM and CDR2 ANQGSEA. The CDR3 region is CSVDNPGLAGYEGDTQYF. CDR3 DNA: TGCAGCGTTGATAATCCCGGACTAGCGGGATATGAGGGAGATACGCAGTATTTT.

This clonotype was counted ten times or more. This chain uses TRBV7-2 with TRBJ1-1, with unresolved D. Trimming took 3 bases from V and 1 from J, leaving 12 bases between them. The germline V gene encodes CDR1 SGHTA and CDR2 FQGNSA. This CDR3 has 15 amino acids. Here the CDR3 DNA reads TGTGCCAGCAGCTTGTTTAAAGGGAAGAACACTGAAGCTTTCTTT. It translates to CASSLFKGKNTEAFF.

This clonotype was seen a handful of times. This chain connects TRBV28 to TRBJ2-1, with D tentatively TRBD2 (7 bases). The CDR3 loop spans 16 amino acids. The V end was cut by 6 bases, the J end by 0 bases, with 15 bases between. CDR1 and CDR2 (germline): MDHEN, SYDVKM. CDR3 in amino acids: CASSLRGGISYNEQFF. DNA of the CDR3: TGTGCCAGCAGCCTAAGGGGGGGGATCTCCTACAATGAGCAGTTCTTC. The full variable domain, completed using reference TRBV28 and TRBJ2-1, is DVKVTQSSRYLVKRTGEKVFLECVQDMDHENMFWYRQDPGLGLRLIYFSYDVKMKEKGDIPEGYSVSREKKERFSLILESASTNQTSMYLCASSLRGGISYNEQFFGPGTRLTVL.

This clonotype turned up a few times. The chain combines TRBV5-1 with TRBJ2-3; D is undetermined. This CDR3 has 15 amino acids. CDR1 SGHRS and CDR2 YFSETQ come from the germline V gene. V lost 2 bases to trimming and J lost 0 bases, with 10 bases between them. The CDR3 loop is CASSFSDGSTDTQYF. The CDR3 coding sequence is TGCGCCAGCAGCTTTTCCGACGGCAGCACAGATACGCAGTATTTT. Drawing the rest from reference TRBV5-1 and TRBJ2-3, the complete variable domain is KAGVTQTPRYLIKTRGQQVTLSCSPISGHRSVSWYQQTPGQGLQFLFEYFSETQRNKGNFPGRFSGRQFSNSRSEMNVSTLELGDSALYLCASSFSDGSTDTQYFGPGTRLTVL.

This clonotype was seen a single time. The junction and the germline gene differ at one end; a read error may be behind it. The chain combines TRBV4-2 with TRBJ2-1, with TRBD2 as a possible D gene (7 bases). The CDR3 loop spans 12 amino acids. Germline V lookup: CDR1 LGHNA, CDR2 YNFKEQ. CDR3 residues: CASSQGLGGRVF. The DNA for the CDR3 is TGTGCCAGCAGCCAAGGCCTAGGGGGGAGGGTCTTC.

This clonotype was detected many times. The rearrangement joins TRBV12-3 or TRBV12-4 to TRBJ2-7, with D perhaps matching TRBD1 or TRBD2 (6 bases each). This CDR3 region has 11 residues. V was trimmed by 3 bases and J by 12 bases, leaving 12 bases between them. The CDR3: CASSFEGGRYF. The CDR3 coding sequence is TGTGCCAGCAGTTTTGAGGGGGGAAGGTACTTC.

This clonotype was detected once. The CDR3 DNA sequence: TGTGCCAGTAGTATGAGCCGACAGGGGAAGCAAGCTTTCTTT. Amino acid sequence: CASSMSRQGKQAFF. The chain uses TRBV19 and TRBJ1-1, with TRBD1 matching 8 bases. CDR1 and CDR2 from the germline V gene are LNHDA and SQIVND (reference sequence). CDR3 length: 14 residues. Trimming took 3 bases from V and 9 from J; bases not matched to a gene: 9.

This clonotype has a handful of counts. Here the CDR3 reads CSAQTGGQETQYF. DNA for the CDR3: TGCAGTGCCCAGACAGGGGGGCAAGAGACCCAGTACTTC. The chain couples TRBV20-1 to TRBJ2-5; 9 bases map to TRBD1. CDR3 length: 13 residues. Germline-derived CDR1 and CDR2 are DFQATT and SNEGSKA (reference sequence). J lost 2 bases, V lost 6 bases, and 4 bases had no gene match.

This chain uses TRBV5-1 with TRBJ2-2; 12 nucleotides agree with TRBD1. This CDR3 is 16 amino acids long. Germline trimming cut 2 bases from V and 5 bases from J; bases unmatched to any gene: 4. CDR1 SGHRS and CDR2 YFSETQ come from the germline V gene. This CDR3 reads CASSLMGQGATGELFF. The CDR3 coding sequence is TGCGCCAGCAGCTTAATGGGACAGGGGGCGACCGGGGAGCTGTTTTTT.

CDR3 protein: CASTSGAGSSNQPQHF. CDR3 DNA sequence: TGTGCCAGCACCTCCGGGGCAGGGAGTAGCAATCAGCCCCAGCATTTT. The V gene is TRBV6-2 or TRBV6-3, the J gene TRBJ1-5; D perhaps matches TRBD1 (5 bases). The CDR3 sequence is 16 residues long. V was shortened by 7 bases and J by 0 bases, with 16 bases between the two germline ends. Germline assignment: CDR1 MNHEY and CDR2 SVGEGT.

This clonotype was seen a handful of times. V and J are TRBV27 and TRBJ2-1, with 8 bases aligning to TRBD2. V lost 4 bases to trimming and J lost 5 bases; unmatched junction nucleotides: 4. In germline, CDR1 is MNHEY, CDR2 SMNVEV (reference sequence). There are 14 residues in the CDR3. In nucleotides, the CDR3 is TGTGCCAGCAGTTCCCCAGCGGGGGACAATGAGCAGTTCTTC. As protein: CASSSPAGDNEQFF.

Only a few counts were recorded for this clonotype. The chain couples TRBV7-2 to TRBJ2-2, with D tentatively TRBD1 (6 bases). V was shortened by 2 bases and J by 7 bases, with 11 bases between the two germline ends. The CDR3 runs to 14 residues. Germline CDR1 reads SGHTA; CDR2 reads FQGNSA. The CDR3 is CASSLLGAIGELFF. DNA of the CDR3: TGTGCCAGCAGCTTACTGGGGGCGATCGGGGAGCTGTTTTTT.

The chain has TRBV6-6 and TRBJ2-4; a possible D gene is TRBD2 (6 bases). The V and J ends lost 6 bases and 0 bases respectively, with 12 bases between them. Germline assignment: CDR1 MNHNY and CDR2 SVGAGI (reference sequence). The CDR3 contains 15 residues. The CDR3 coding sequence is TGTGCCAGCAGCCGGACTACCCTAGCCAAAAACATTCAGTACTTC. It specifies CASSRTTLAKNIQYF.

This chain uses TRBV20-1 with TRBJ2-5; no reliable D call. CDR3 size: 14 residues. CDR1 is DFQATT, CDR2 SNEGSKA, per germline (reference sequence). V was shortened by 3 bases and J by 3 bases, with 14 bases between the two germline ends. For the CDR3, the DNA is TGCAGTGCTAGTAATTTGGGCCTGGAAGAGACCCAGTACTTC. Its translation is CSASNLGLEETQYF.

The chain has TRBV12-3 or TRBV12-4 and TRBJ2-1, with TRBD1 identical over 8 bases. The CDR3 has 15 amino acids. Unmatched junction bases numbered 12, after V lost 5 bases and J lost 9 bases. CDR3 DNA: TGTGCCAGCAGTCGCGGACAGGGAAATATGGGTGAGCAGTTCTTC. As protein: CASSRGQGNMGEQFF.

This clonotype has just one count. This chain connects TRBV4-3 to TRBJ1-4; the match to TRBD1 covers 8 bases. From germline, CDR1 is LGHNA and CDR2 YSLEER. The CDR3 consists of 17 residues. The V and J ends lost 5 bases and 3 bases, in that order; junction bases with no gene match: 11. CDR3 loop: CASSMSTGANANEKLFF. The CDR3 region has the DNA TGCGCCAGCAGCATGTCGACAGGGGCAAACGCTAATGAAAAACTGTTTTTT.

There are a few counts of this clonotype. The chain carries TRBV12-3 or TRBV12-4 and TRBJ1-4; weak D call: TRBD1 (6 bases). V dropped 9 bases and J dropped 5 bases, with 19 bases sitting between them. The CDR3 runs 15 residues. The CDR3 reads CARPTGTGGNEKLFF. The CDR3 DNA reads TGTGCCAGACCCACAGGGACCGGGGGAAATGAAAAACTGTTTTTT.

Only a few counts were recorded for this clonotype. The genes are TRBV6-6 and TRBJ1-1, with a tentative D call TRBD1 (5 bases). V was shortened by 5 bases and J by 2 bases, with 9 bases between the two germline ends. Germline assignment: CDR1 MNHNY and CDR2 SVGAGI (reference sequence). The CDR3 totals 13 residues. The CDR3 protein is CASSPRENTEAFF. The DNA for the CDR3 is TGTGCCAGCAGTCCCAGGGAAAACACTGAAGCTTTCTTT.